Sequencing of this T cell receptor (beta chain) was carried out in a study of read filtering for tumor transcriptome and immune sequencing. This clonotype was found many times. The library was built from around 400 ng RNA with molecular barcoded adaptors for alpha/delta and beta/gamma chains. TCRdb called the reads again in MiXCR, with one record for every CDR3 protein. The table records 35,000 to 55,000 distinct CDR3 sequences, roughly 12% of them present only once. V lost 6 bases, J lost 2 bases, and 5 bases stayed unmatched. CDR1 is MNHNS and CDR2 is SASEGT in the germline V gene. There are 15 residues in the CDR3.

This receptor was taken from a donor at least 40 years old with multiple myeloma. Input material: a population of CD138-negative cells sorted from bone marrow. This chain uses TRBV6-1 with TRBJ2-2; 8 bases align to TRBD1. This CDR3 is CASSVDRGNTGELFF. DNA of the CDR3: TGTGCCAGCAGCGTAGACAGGGGAAACACCGGGGAGCTGTTTTTT.